Shown below are 26 T cell receptor beta chains from a single sample sequenced in a study of T cells in Graves' hyperthyroidism and ophthalmopathy. RNA transcripts served as the template for amplifying TCR beta CDR3 regions. HTBI primers drove first-round RT-PCR of the TCR CDR3. TCRdb reprocessed the multiplex PCR reads with MiXCR, giving one entry per CDR3 protein. The sample lists around 200,000 distinct CDR3 sequences, 17% seen once, with approximately 28% in the top ten. The sequenced sample was blood. All receptors come from a woman between 50 and 59 years old with Graves' hyperthyroidism.

The chain employs TRBV7-9 and TRBJ2-7; 8 bases map to TRBD1. The length of the CDR3 is 16 residues. J lost 5 bases, V lost 9 bases, and 18 bases had no gene match. Per germline, CDR1 SEHNR and CDR2 FQNEAQ (reference sequence). The CDR3: CASSPWTGTKGHEQYF. Written as DNA, the CDR3 is TGTGCCAGTAGTCCCTGGACAGGGACAAAAGGCCACGAGCAGTACTTC.

This chain uses TRBV28 with TRBJ2-1; 7 nucleotides agree with TRBD2. Germline CDR1 MDHEN, CDR2 SYDVKM. This CDR3 has 19 amino acids. With V trimmed by 5 bases and J by 2 bases, 18 bases remained unmatched. The CDR3 DNA is TGTGCCAGCAGTCCTGGGAGTGTAGCGGGTAGACCGACCTACAATGAGCAGTTCTTC. Amino acid sequence: CASSPGSVAGRPTYNEQFF.

This clonotype came up many times. The chain combines TRBV10-3 with TRBJ1-1; 9 bases fit TRBD1. Germline lookup yields CDR1 ENHRY and CDR2 SYGVKD. This CDR3 is 13 amino acids long. With V trimmed by 11 bases and J by 5 bases, 9 bases remained unmatched. The CDR3 here is CAARGTGMTEAFF. In nucleotides, the CDR3 is TGTGCCGCCAGAGGGACAGGGATGACTGAAGCTTTCTTT.

About this clonotype itself: This may be a read error: a much more frequent sequence differs by one nucleotide. This CDR3 reads CSAPERGFYEQCF. The DNA of the CDR3 is TGCAGTGCCCCGGAACGCGGGTTCTACGAGCAGTGCTTC. V and J are TRBV20-1 and TRBJ2-7, with a possible D match to TRBD2 (5 bases). CDR3 size: 13 residues. Germline CDR1 DFQATT, CDR2 SNEGSKA (reference sequence).

This clonotype was seen more than once but under ten times. The V and J genes are TRBV9 and TRBJ2-1, with a possible D match to TRBD2 (5 bases). The V and J ends lost 0 bases and 6 bases respectively, with 25 bases between them. CDR1 SGDLS and CDR2 YYNGEE come from the germline V gene. The CDR3 is made up of 19 amino acids. CDR3 nucleotides: TGTGCCAGCAGCGTAGCACCATGGGAGACCGTCGAGGTCGGCAATGAGCAGTTCTTC. This gives the protein CASSVAPWETVEVGNEQFF.

This clonotype was found many times. The chain carries TRBV7-3 and TRBJ2-3, with D unclear. The germline V gene encodes CDR1 SGHTA and CDR2 FQGTGA. The CDR3 totals 15 residues. V lost 3 bases and J lost 1, with 11 bases in between. In DNA form, the CDR3 reads TGTGCCAGCAGCTTTAGCCCGGACGGCACAGATACGCAGTATTTT. Translating it yields CASSFSPDGTDTQYF. Together with reference TRBV7-3 and TRBJ2-3, the CDR3 gives the full variable domain: GAGVSQTPSNKVTEKGKYVELRCDPISGHTALYWYRQSLGQGPEFLIYFQGTGAADDSGLPNDRFFAVRPEGSVSTLKIQRTERGDSAVYLCASSFSPDGTDTQYFGPGTRLTVL.

This chain connects TRBV13 to TRBJ2-5; a possible D gene is TRBD1 (5 bases). V was trimmed by 3 bases and J by 1 base, leaving 12 bases between them. CDR3 length: 15 residues. The germline V gene has CDR1 PRHDT and CDR2 FYEKMQ (reference sequence). In DNA, the CDR3 is TGTGCCAGCAGCTTTGCGCCAGGGTCCCAAGAGACCCAGTACTTC. Translation: CASSFAPGSQETQYF.

This clonotype was recorded a few times. V is TRBV13 and J is TRBJ2-7, with D possibly matching TRBD2 (6 bases). The V end lost 5 bases, the J end lost 3 bases, and 20 bases lay between the germline ends. Per germline, CDR1 PRHDT and CDR2 FYEKMQ (reference sequence). The CDR3 is 16 amino acids. The CDR3: CASSRQEGQRIYEQYF. The DNA of the CDR3 is TGTGCCAGCAGCCGCCAGGAGGGCCAGAGAATCTACGAGCAGTACTTC.

This rearrangement joins TRBV4-3 to TRBJ1-1, with D unclear. CDR1 and CDR2 (germline): LGHNA, YSLEER. This CDR3 spans 13 amino acids. Trimming removed 4 bases from V and 11 bases from J, with 17 bases in between. In DNA, the CDR3 is TGCGCCAGCAGCCTCATCCGGGAGGGCGCGGCTTTCTTT. The encoded protein is CASSLIREGAAFF.

In the case of this clonotype: A much larger clone lies one base from this, so it may be a read error. The conserved phenylalanine or tryptophan is not found at the CDR3 terminus, so this likely reflects a read error. The CDR3 spells CASSSRDTSYEQYL. Written as DNA, the CDR3 is TGTGCCAGCAGCTCCCGGGACACCTCCTACGAGCAGTACCTC. V gene TRBV7-6 combines with J gene TRBJ2-7; D is possibly TRBD1 (6 bases). V was clipped by 4 bases and J by 0 bases, with 10 bases between them. In germline, CDR1 is SGHVS, CDR2 FNYEAQ. There are 14 residues in the CDR3.

This clonotype appeared many times. The chain combines TRBV19 with TRBJ1-5, with D possibly TRBD1 on 5 matching bases. The germline V and J ends were trimmed by 7 bases and 9 bases, with 22 bases remaining between them. The CDR3 has 15 amino acids. Per germline, CDR1 LNHDA and CDR2 SQIVND (reference sequence). Here the CDR3 reads CASTRGTARLGPQHF. The CDR3, as DNA: TGTGCCAGTACCAGAGGGACTGCTCGATTGGGGCCCCAGCATTTT.

This clonotype was observed many times. Mismatch with germline at one junction end may stem from a read error. The chain couples TRBV18 to TRBJ2-1; D is uncertain. The length of the CDR3 is 12 residues. Germline V gene data show CDR1 as KGHSH and CDR2 as LQKENI. As DNA, the CDR3 is TGTGCCAGCTCCCCACCGCGCGGTGAGCAGTTCTTC. The encoded protein is CASSPPRGEQFF.

This clonotype showed up many times. This chain links TRBV7-9 with TRBJ1-6, with TRBD1 matching over 10 bases. Germline lookup yields CDR1 SEHNR and CDR2 FQNEAQ (reference sequence). The CDR3 is 14 amino acids. Trimming took 4 bases from V and 7 from J; bases not matched to a gene: 1. The CDR3 DNA is TGTGCCAGCAGCTCGGGACAGGGGAATTCACCCCTCCACTTT. It is translated as CASSSGQGNSPLHF.

This clonotype was seen ten or more times. The V gene is TRBV7-9, the J gene TRBJ1-5; D might be TRBD1 (6 bases). Per germline, CDR1 SEHNR and CDR2 FQNEAQ (reference sequence). V lost 0 bases and J 10 bases, leaving 10 bases between the germline ends. This CDR3 has 13 residues. CDR3: CASSLAQGKPQHF. CDR3 bases: TGTGCCAGCAGCTTAGCCCAGGGGAAACCCCAGCATTTT.

This clonotype was recorded many times. The chain has TRBV15 and TRBJ1-1; possibly TRBD1 for D (5 bases). Germline V gene lookup returns CDR1 LNHNV and CDR2 YYDKDF (reference sequence). The V end lost 3 bases, the J end lost 3 bases, and 8 bases lay between the germline ends. The length of the CDR3 is 13 residues. The CDR3 DNA reads as TGTGCCACCAGCAGTCAGGGCCACACTGAAGCTTTCTTT. It codes for CATSSQGHTEAFF.

This clonotype was observed at least ten times. V gene TRBV6-2 or TRBV6-3 combines with J gene TRBJ2-3, with 9 bases that match TRBD2. The CDR3 runs to 18 residues. The V gene end was trimmed by 2 bases and the J gene end by 0 bases; junction bases not matched to a gene: 9. Germline CDR1 MNHEY, CDR2 SVGEGT. The CDR3 DNA follows: TGTGCCAGCAGTTACCTTGCGGGGGGGCCCTCTAGCACAGATACGCAGTATTTT. Residues: CASSYLAGGPSSTDTQYF.

This clonotype was observed many times. The chain is built from TRBV2 and TRBJ2-1; the D gene could be TRBD1 or TRBD2 (5 bases each). The germline V and J ends were trimmed by 3 bases and 2 bases, with 11 bases remaining between them. Germline CDR1 SNHLY, CDR2 FYNNEI. CDR3 size: 15 residues. The CDR3 loop reads CASSEARGTYNEQFF. CDR3 sequence (DNA): TGTGCCAGCAGTGAGGCCCGGGGCACCTACAATGAGCAGTTCTTC.

This rearrangement joins TRBV6-5 to TRBJ2-1; D is uncertain. Deletions cut 2 bases from V and 9 bases from J, with 11 bases between. The CDR3 covers 13 residues. Germline CDR1 reads MNHEY; CDR2 reads SVGAGI. This CDR3 is CASSYTQSREQFF. The CDR3 DNA is TGTGCCAGCAGTTACACCCAGTCTCGTGAGCAGTTCTTC.

This clonotype has at least ten counts. The gene calls are TRBV2 and TRBJ1-1; unclear D gene. The germline V gene has CDR1 SNHLY and CDR2 FYNNEI. CDR3 size: 12 residues. The V and J ends lost 7 bases and 3 bases respectively, with 9 bases between them. The CDR3 sequence is CASKYWDTEAFF. The DNA of the CDR3 is TGTGCCAGCAAGTATTGGGACACTGAAGCTTTCTTT.

Only a few counts were recorded for this clonotype. CDR3 loop: CSAQRPGRNTDTQYF. The CDR3 nucleotides are TGCAGTGCTCAACGTCCGGGACGGAACACAGATACGCAGTATTTT. The chain joins TRBV20-1 to TRBJ2-3; D may be TRBD1 or TRBD2 (5 bases each). The V and J ends lost 5 bases and 2 bases respectively, with 17 bases between them. CDR1 is DFQATT, CDR2 SNEGSKA, per germline (reference sequence). This CDR3 has 15 amino acids.

This clonotype was recorded many times. This chain connects TRBV6-6 to TRBJ2-3, with D possibly called TRBD1 or TRBD2 (6 bases each). Trimming stripped 0 bases from V and 0 bases from J, with 10 bases between. CDR3 length: 16 residues. Germline CDR1 and CDR2: MNHNY and SVGAGI (reference sequence). The CDR3 bases are TGTGCCAGCAGTTACTCACGGGGGCGAAGCACAGATACGCAGTATTTT. The encoded protein is CASSYSRGRSTDTQYF.

This clonotype was detected ten times or more. The chain combines TRBV5-1 with TRBJ2-1, with 8 bases matching TRBD2. The length of the CDR3 is 15 residues. Germline CDR1 SGHRS, CDR2 YFSETQ. After removal of 3 bases from V and 3 bases from J, the junction contained 5 bases not matched to a gene. For the CDR3, the DNA is TGCGCCAGCAGCTCCACGGGGGGGGACTACAATGAGCAGTTCTTC. Protein product: CASSSTGGDYNEQFF. The full variable domain, rest sourced from reference TRBV5-1 and TRBJ2-1, is KAGVTQTPRYLIKTRGQQVTLSCSPISGHRSVSWYQQTPGQGLQFLFEYFSETQRNKGNFPGRFSGRQFSNSRSEMNVSTLELGDSALYLCASSSTGGDYNEQFFGPGTRLTVL.

This clonotype was seen ten or more times. This chain joins TRBV10-3 and TRBJ1-1; D ambiguous. Between the trimmed V and J ends, which lost 6 bases and 1 base, there was a span of 12 bases. Looked up from germline, CDR1 is ENHRY and CDR2 is SYGVKD. The CDR3 loop spans 14 amino acids. CDR3 DNA: TGTGCCATCAGGGAGGTCAGATCGAACACTGAAGCTTTCTTT. Amino acids: CAIREVRSNTEAFF.

The table lists this clonotype with a few counts. In DNA, the CDR3 is TGTGCCAGCAGCCCTAGCGACAGAGGGACTCAGCCCCAGCATTTT. Protein: CASSPSDRGTQPQHF. J is TRBJ1-5 and V is TRBV3-1; D may be TRBD1 (5 bases). The CDR3 contains 15 residues. Germline CDR1 and CDR2: LGHDT and YNNKEL (reference sequence). Trimming removed 4 bases from V and 6 bases from J, with 16 bases in between.

This clonotype was counted ten times or more. The chain combines TRBV6-5 with TRBJ1-2; D gene ambiguous. The CDR3 length is 14 residues. V lost 2 bases and J lost 0, with 7 bases in between. The germline V gene encodes CDR1 MNHEY and CDR2 SVGAGI. The DNA for the CDR3 is TGTGCCAGCAGTTACAGATCGACTAACTATGGCTACACCTTC. Encoded protein: CASSYRSTNYGYTF.

This clonotype was found a few times. The CDR3 region has the DNA TGTGCCAGCAGCTTAGGGCCGGGGCCTGGAAACACCATATATTTT. Translated, it gives CASSLGPGPGNTIYF. The gene calls are TRBV7-9 and TRBJ1-3; D is perhaps TRBD1 (5 bases). Trimming left V 1 base short and J 2 bases short, with 9 bases between. In germline, CDR1 is SEHNR, CDR2 FQNEAQ (reference sequence). The length of the CDR3 is 15 residues.